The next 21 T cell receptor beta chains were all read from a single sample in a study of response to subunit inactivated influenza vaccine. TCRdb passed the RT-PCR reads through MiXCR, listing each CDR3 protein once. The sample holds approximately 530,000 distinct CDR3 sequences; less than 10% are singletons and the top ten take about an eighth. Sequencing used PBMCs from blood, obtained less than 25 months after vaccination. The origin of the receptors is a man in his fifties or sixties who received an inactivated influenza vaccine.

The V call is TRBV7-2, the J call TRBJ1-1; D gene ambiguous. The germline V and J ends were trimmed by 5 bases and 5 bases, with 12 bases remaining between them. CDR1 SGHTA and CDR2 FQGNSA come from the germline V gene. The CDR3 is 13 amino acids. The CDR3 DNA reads TGTGCCAGCAGCCCGCGACTCTTGACTGAAGCTTTCTTT. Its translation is CASSPRLLTEAFF.

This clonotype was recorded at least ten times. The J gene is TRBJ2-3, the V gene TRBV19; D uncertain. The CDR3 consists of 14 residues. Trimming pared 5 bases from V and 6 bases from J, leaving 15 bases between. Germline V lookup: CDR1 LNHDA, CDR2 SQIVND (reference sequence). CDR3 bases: TGTGCCAGTAGTCCGTATGTCCTAAAGGATACGCAGTATTTT. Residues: CASSPYVLKDTQYF.

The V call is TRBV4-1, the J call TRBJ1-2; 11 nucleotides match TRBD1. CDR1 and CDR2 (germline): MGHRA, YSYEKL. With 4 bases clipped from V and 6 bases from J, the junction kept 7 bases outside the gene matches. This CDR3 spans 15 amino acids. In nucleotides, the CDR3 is TGCGCCAGCAGCCGGACGGACAGGGGGCGAGATGGCTACACCTTC. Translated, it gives CASSRTDRGRDGYTF.

The CDR3 reads CASSFSGTDLRYEQYF. CDR3 bases: TGTGCCAGCAGTTTTAGCGGGACAGATCTTCGCTACGAGCAGTACTTC. The chain carries TRBV12-3 or TRBV12-4 and TRBJ2-7; possibly TRBD2 for D (8 bases). Trimming pared 3 bases from V and 3 bases from J, leaving 18 bases between. CDR3 length: 16 amino acids.

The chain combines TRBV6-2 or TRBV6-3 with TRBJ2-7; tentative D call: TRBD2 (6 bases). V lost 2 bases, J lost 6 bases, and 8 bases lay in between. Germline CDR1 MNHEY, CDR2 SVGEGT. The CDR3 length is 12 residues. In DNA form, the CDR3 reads TGTGCCAGCAGTTACCAGCGGGCCGAGCAGTACTTC. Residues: CASSYQRAEQYF.

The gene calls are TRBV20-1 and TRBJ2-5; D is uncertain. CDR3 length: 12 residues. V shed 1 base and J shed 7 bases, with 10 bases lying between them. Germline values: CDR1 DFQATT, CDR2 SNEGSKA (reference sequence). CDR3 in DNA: TGCAGTGCTAGAGTGGGCACTGGGACCCAGTACTTC. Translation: CSARVGTGTQYF.

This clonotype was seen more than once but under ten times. The CDR3 nucleotides are TGTGCCAGCAGTCCCGAAAAAGGACTAGCGGGAGCCGAGCAGTACTTC. It encodes CASSPEKGLAGAEQYF. This rearrangement joins TRBV6-1 to TRBJ2-7, with 13 positions matching TRBD2. Losses at the gene ends were 5 bases for V and 6 bases for J; bases not matched to a gene: 10. Germline CDR1 is MNHNS and CDR2 is SASEGT. The CDR3 is 16 amino acids.

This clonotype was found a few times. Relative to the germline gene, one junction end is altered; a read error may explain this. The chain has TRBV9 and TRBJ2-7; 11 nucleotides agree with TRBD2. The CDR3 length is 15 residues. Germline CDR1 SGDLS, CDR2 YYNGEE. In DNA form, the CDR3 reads TGTGCCAGCTGCGTAGGAGGGGGACTAGCGGACGAGCAGTACTTC. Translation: CASCVGGGLADEQYF. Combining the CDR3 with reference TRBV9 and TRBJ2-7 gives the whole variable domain DSGVTQTPKHLITATGQRVTLRCSPRSGDLSVYWYQQSLDQGLQFLIQYYNGEERAKGNILERFSAQQFPDLHSELNLSSLELGDSALYFCASCVGGGLADEQYFGPGTRLTVT.

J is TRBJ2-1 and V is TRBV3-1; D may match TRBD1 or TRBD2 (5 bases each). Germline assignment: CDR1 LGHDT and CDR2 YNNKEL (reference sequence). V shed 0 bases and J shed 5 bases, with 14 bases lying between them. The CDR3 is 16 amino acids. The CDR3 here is CASSQETLGTDNEQFF. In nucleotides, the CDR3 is TGTGCCAGCAGCCAAGAAACGCTAGGGACCGACAATGAGCAGTTCTTC.

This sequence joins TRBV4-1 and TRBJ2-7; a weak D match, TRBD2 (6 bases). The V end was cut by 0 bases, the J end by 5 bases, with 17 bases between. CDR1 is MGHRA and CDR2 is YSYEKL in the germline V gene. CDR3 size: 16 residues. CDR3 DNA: TGCGCCAGCAGCCAAGAGCGCCTTGGGGGGTTGAACGAGCAGTACTTC. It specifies CASSQERLGGLNEQYF.

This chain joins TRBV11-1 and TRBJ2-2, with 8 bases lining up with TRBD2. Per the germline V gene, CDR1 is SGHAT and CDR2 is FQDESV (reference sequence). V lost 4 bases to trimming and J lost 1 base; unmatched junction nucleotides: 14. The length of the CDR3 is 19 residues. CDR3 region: CASSSPQLAGRWNTGELFF. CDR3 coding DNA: TGTGCCAGCAGCTCCCCCCAGCTAGCGGGTCGGTGGAACACCGGGGAGCTGTTTTTT.

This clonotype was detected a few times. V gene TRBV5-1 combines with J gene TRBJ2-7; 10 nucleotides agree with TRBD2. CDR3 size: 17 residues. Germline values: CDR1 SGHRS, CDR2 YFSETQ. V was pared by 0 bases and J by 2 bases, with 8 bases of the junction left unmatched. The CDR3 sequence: CASSLVVAGGQAYEQYF. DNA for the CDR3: TGCGCCAGCAGCTTGGTGGTAGCGGGGGGCCAGGCCTACGAGCAGTACTTC.

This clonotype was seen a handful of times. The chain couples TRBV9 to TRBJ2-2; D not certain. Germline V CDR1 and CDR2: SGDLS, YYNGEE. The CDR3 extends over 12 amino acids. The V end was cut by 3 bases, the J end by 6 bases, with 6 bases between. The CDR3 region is CASSARPGELFF. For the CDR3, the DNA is TGTGCCAGCAGCGCCCGCCCCGGGGAGCTGTTTTTT.

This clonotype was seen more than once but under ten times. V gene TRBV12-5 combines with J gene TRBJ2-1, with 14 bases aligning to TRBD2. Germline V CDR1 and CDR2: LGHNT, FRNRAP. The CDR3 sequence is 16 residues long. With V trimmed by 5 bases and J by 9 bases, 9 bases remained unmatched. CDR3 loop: CASGPGLAGVLGEQFF. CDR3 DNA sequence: TGTGCTAGTGGTCCGGGACTAGCGGGAGTTCTTGGTGAGCAGTTCTTC.

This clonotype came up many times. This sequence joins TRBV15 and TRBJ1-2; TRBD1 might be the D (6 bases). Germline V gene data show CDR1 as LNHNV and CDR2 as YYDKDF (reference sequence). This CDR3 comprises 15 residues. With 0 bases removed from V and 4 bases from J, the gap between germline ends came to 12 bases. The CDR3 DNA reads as TGTGCCACCAGCAGAGAGGGAACAGGGTCCTATGGCTACACCTTC. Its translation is CATSREGTGSYGYTF. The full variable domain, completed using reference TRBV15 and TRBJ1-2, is DAMVIQNPRYQVTQFGKPVTLSCSQTLNHNVMYWYQQKSSQAPKLLFHYYDKDFNNEADTPDNFQSRRPNTSFCFLDIRSPGLGDTAMYLCATSREGTGSYGYTFGSGTRLTVV.

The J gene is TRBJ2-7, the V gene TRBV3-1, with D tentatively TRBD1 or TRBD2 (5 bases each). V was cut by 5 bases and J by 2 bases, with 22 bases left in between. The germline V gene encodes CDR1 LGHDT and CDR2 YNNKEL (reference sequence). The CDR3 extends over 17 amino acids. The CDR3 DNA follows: TGTGCCAGCAGCAATGAGTTCGGACATGGAGGAACCTACGAGCAGTACTTC. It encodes CASSNEFGHGGTYEQYF.

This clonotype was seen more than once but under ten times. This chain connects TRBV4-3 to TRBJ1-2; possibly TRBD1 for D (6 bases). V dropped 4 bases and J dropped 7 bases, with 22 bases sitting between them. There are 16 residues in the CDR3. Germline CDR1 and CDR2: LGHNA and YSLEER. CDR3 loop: CASSRSHRASGGGYTF. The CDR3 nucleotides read TGCGCCAGCAGCCGTTCCCACAGGGCCTCGGGAGGTGGCTACACCTTC.

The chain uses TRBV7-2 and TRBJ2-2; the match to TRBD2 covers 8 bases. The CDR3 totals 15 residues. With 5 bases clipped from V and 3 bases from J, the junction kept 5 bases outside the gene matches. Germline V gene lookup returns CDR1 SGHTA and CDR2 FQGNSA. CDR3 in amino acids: CASSRGRWDTGELFF. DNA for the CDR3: TGTGCCAGCAGCCGCGGGAGGTGGGACACCGGGGAGCTGTTTTTT.

The CDR3 here is CASSQERETEAFF. As DNA, the CDR3 is TGTGCCAGCAGCCAAGAAAGGGAAACTGAAGCTTTCTTT. This sequence joins TRBV14 and TRBJ1-1; D uncertain. CDR3 length: 13 residues. V lost 0 bases to trimming and J lost 5 bases, with 7 bases between them. Per germline, CDR1 SGHDN and CDR2 FVKESK.

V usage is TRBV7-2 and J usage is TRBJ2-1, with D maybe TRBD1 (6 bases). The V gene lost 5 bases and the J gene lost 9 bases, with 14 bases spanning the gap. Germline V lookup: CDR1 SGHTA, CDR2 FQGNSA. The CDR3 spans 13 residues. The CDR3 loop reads CASSAHKGGEQFF. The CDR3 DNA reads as TGTGCCAGCAGCGCTCATAAAGGGGGTGAGCAGTTCTTC. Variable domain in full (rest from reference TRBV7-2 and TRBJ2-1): GAGVSQSPSNKVTEKGKDVELRCDPISGHTALYWYRQSLGQGLEFLIYFQGNSAPDKSGLPSDRFSAERTGGSVSTLTIQRTQQEDSAVYLCASSAHKGGEQFFGPGTRLTVL.

The CDR3 sequence is CAWSVYGQETQYF. The CDR3 coding sequence is TGTGCCTGGAGTGTATACGGTCAAGAGACCCAGTACTTC. The V and J genes are TRBV30 and TRBJ2-5; D call uncertain. V lost 0 bases and J 2 bases, leaving 7 bases between the germline ends. Germline V lookup: CDR1 GTSNPN, CDR2 SVGIG (reference sequence). This CDR3 region has 13 residues.